One sample yielded the 28 T cell receptor beta chains listed below, sequenced in a study of T cells in Graves' hyperthyroidism and ophthalmopathy. Regions amplified from RNA transcripts were the TCR beta CDR3 regions. HTBI primers were used for first-round RT-PCR of the TCR CDR3. Each CDR3 protein gets one entry after TCRdb re-called the multiplex PCR reads with MiXCR. Here the sample spans approximately 600,000 distinct CDR3 sequences, around 20% being singletons. Sequencing was done on a sample of blood. The source of these receptors is a man aged 25-45 years with Graves' ophthalmopathy.

At least ten counts were recorded for this clonotype. The chain employs TRBV30 and TRBJ2-1; 11 nucleotides line up with TRBD2. V dropped 4 bases and J dropped 3; count of bases not matched to a gene: 8. Germline values: CDR1 GTSNPN, CDR2 SVGIG (reference sequence). The CDR3 runs to 16 residues. The CDR3 protein is CAWTRFLAGGYNEQFF. The CDR3, as DNA: TGTGCCTGGACAAGGTTTCTAGCGGGAGGCTACAATGAGCAGTTCTTC. The full variable domain, in which reference TRBV30 and TRBJ2-1 provide the parts outside the CDR3, is SQTIHQWPATLVQPVGSPLSLECTVEGTSNPNLYWYRQAAGRGLQLLFYSVGIGQISSEVPQNLSASRPQDRQFILSSKKLLLSDSGFYLCAWTRFLAGGYNEQFFGPGTRLTVL.

This clonotype has only a few counts. The rearrangement joins TRBV6-1 to TRBJ1-2; no clear D. The CDR3 has 13 amino acids. CDR1 and CDR2 from the germline V gene are MNHNS and SASEGT. Between the trimmed V and J ends, which lost 0 bases and 5 bases, there was a span of 7 bases. In nucleotides, the CDR3 is TGTGCCAGCAGTGAAGCCGGAAGGTATGGCTACACCTTC. Translation: CASSEAGRYGYTF.

This clonotype was counted between two and nine times. This chain links TRBV5-5 with TRBJ1-1; 8 positions agree with TRBD1. Germline V gene lookup returns CDR1 SGHKS and CDR2 YYEKEE (reference sequence). V was pared by 4 bases and J by 1 base, with 9 bases of the junction left unmatched. The CDR3 runs 16 residues. The CDR3 DNA sequence: TGTGCCAGCAGCCTCCTAGGACAGGGTGGGAACACTGAAGCTTTCTTT. Protein: CASSLLGQGGNTEAFF.

The chain joins TRBV28 to TRBJ1-5; D might be TRBD1 (5 bases). The CDR3 has 18 amino acids. V lost 10 bases and J 5 bases, leaving 30 bases between the germline ends. Germline V gene lookup returns CDR1 MDHEN and CDR2 SYDVKM. The CDR3 protein is CAIWGGDSQSLLDQPQHF. In DNA form, the CDR3 reads TGTGCCATATGGGGGGGAGACAGTCAATCATTGTTGGATCAGCCCCAGCATTTT.

V and J are TRBV20-1 and TRBJ1-2, with 11 bases fitting TRBD1. The germline gives CDR1 DFQATT, CDR2 SNEGSKA (reference sequence). V shed 0 bases and J 5 bases; nucleotides not matched to a gene: 2. This CDR3 has 14 residues. CDR3 coding DNA: TGCAGTGCTAGAGAGGACAGGGGGCATTATGGCTACACCTTC. Protein: CSAREDRGHYGYTF.

The gene calls are TRBV6-9 and TRBJ1-2, with TRBD1 as a possible D gene (6 bases). Germline V lookup: CDR1 MNHGY, CDR2 SVAAGI. Between the trimmed V and J ends, which lost 3 bases and 1 base, there was a span of 15 bases. The CDR3 consists of 16 residues. CDR3 in amino acids: CASSYAAPDSNYGYTF. CDR3 nucleotides: TGTGCCAGCAGTTACGCAGCCCCGGACAGTAACTATGGCTACACCTTC.

This clonotype was seen repeatedly, ten times or more. V and J are TRBV6-5 and TRBJ2-7, with TRBD1 as a possible D gene (6 bases). CDR3 size: 13 residues. CDR1 and CDR2 from the germline V gene are MNHEY and SVGAGI. V was cut by 2 bases and J by 3 bases, with 8 bases left in between. CDR3 coding DNA: TGTGCCAGCAGTTACGCCAGGGGCTACGAGCAGTACTTC. This encodes CASSYARGYEQYF.

There are many counts of this clonotype. The chain recombines TRBV30 with TRBJ2-2, with D possibly being TRBD1 or TRBD2 (7 bases each). The CDR3 runs to 15 residues. Per the germline V gene, CDR1 is GTSNPN and CDR2 is SVGIG (reference sequence). V was pared by 1 base and J by 14 bases, with 23 bases between. The CDR3 DNA is TGTGCCTGGAGTGGTGTGGGACAGACAGAGCGGGGACTGTTTTTT. It encodes CAWSGVGQTERGLFF.

This clonotype was seen ten or more times. The chain joins TRBV7-2 to TRBJ1-1; 8 nucleotides match TRBD1. The CDR3 consists of 16 residues. The V gene's germline CDR1 is SGHTA and CDR2 FQGNSA. Trimming at V came to 5 bases and at J to 3 bases, leaving 11 bases not matched to a gene. The CDR3 region has the DNA TGTGCCAGCAGCGCGCGCAGGGGGCCGATGGACACTGAAGCTTTCTTT. Translated, it gives CASSARRGPMDTEAFF.

The V gene is TRBV7-2, the J gene TRBJ2-3; D possibly uses TRBD1 or TRBD2 (5 bases each). The CDR3 has 14 amino acids. V lost 6 bases, J lost 4 bases, and 14 bases lay in between. Germline values: CDR1 SGHTA, CDR2 FQGNSA. This chain's CDR3 is CASSPGPKADTQYF. CDR3 DNA sequence: TGTGCCAGCAGTCCGGGGCCAAAGGCAGATACGCAGTATTTT.

This chain uses TRBV15 with TRBJ1-4; D not resolved. V dropped 1 base and J dropped 3 bases, with 30 bases sitting between them. The germline V gene encodes CDR1 LNHNV and CDR2 YYDKDF (reference sequence). The CDR3 is 22 residues long. The CDR3 DNA is TGTGCCACCAGCAGAGGGGTCGGAGCGTCGGTTTTTTTTGTTGAGGCTAATGAAAAACTGTTTTTT. Its translation is CATSRGVGASVFFVEANEKLFF.

This chain uses TRBV7-2 with TRBJ2-2; D perhaps matches TRBD2 (5 bases). This CDR3 contains 14 residues. V lost 5 bases to trimming and J lost 5 bases, with 12 bases between them. Germline CDR1 SGHTA, CDR2 FQGNSA. The CDR3 DNA follows: TGTGCCAGCAGCCTTCCCCAGCGGACCGGGGAGCTGTTTTTT. Translated, it gives CASSLPQRTGELFF.

This clonotype was seen more than once but under ten times. This chain connects TRBV6-1 to TRBJ1-2, with TRBD1 matching over 9 bases. Unmatched junction bases numbered 12, after V lost 6 bases and J lost 4 bases. The CDR3 runs to 16 residues. Germline V CDR1 and CDR2: MNHNS, SASEGT. The DNA for the CDR3 is TGTGCCAGCAGCAGGACCGGGACAGGGATTTCCTATGGCTACACCTTC. Translating it yields CASSRTGTGISYGYTF.

CDR3 in DNA: TGTGCCAGCAATCAACTAGCGGGAGTCAACAATGAGCAGTTCTTC. Translation: CASNQLAGVNNEQFF. This chain uses TRBV6-2 or TRBV6-3 with TRBJ2-1; the match to TRBD2 covers 11 bases. The length of the CDR3 is 15 residues. Germline CDR1 is MNHEY and CDR2 is SVGEGT. V dropped 7 bases and J dropped 5; count of bases not matched to a gene: 7.

In the case of this clonotype: A read error may explain this, as a much larger clone is one base away. V and J are TRBV28 and TRBJ2-1, with D possibly TRBD1 on 7 matching bases. The end of the DNA aligns better with TRBJ2-7, so the J call may be wrong. CDR3 length equals 14 residues. The germline CDR1 and CDR2 sequences are MDHEN and SYDVKM. The CDR3: CASSLRDSHNEQYF. Written as DNA, the CDR3 is TGTGCCAGCAGTTTGCGGGACAGCCACAATGAGCAGTACTTC.

This clonotype was detected only a few times. The CDR3 spells CSAVYIPNLEAFF. CDR3 DNA: TGCAGCGCCGTATACATACCTAACCTTGAAGCTTTCTTT. This chain joins TRBV29-1 and TRBJ1-1; D not resolved. The CDR3 has 13 residues. Germline CDR1 SQVTM, CDR2 ANQGSEA. The V end was cut by 7 bases, the J end by 7 bases, with 19 bases between.

There are a few counts of this clonotype. V is TRBV5-4 and J is TRBJ2-1; D is ambiguous. The ends were cut back, 5 bases at V and 12 bases at J, with 24 bases in the middle. The germline gives CDR1 SGHNT, CDR2 YYREEE (reference sequence). The CDR3 spans 15 residues. The CDR3: CASSRIGLDGLLQFF. The CDR3 DNA reads as TGTGCCAGCAGTCGGATAGGGCTCGATGGGTTGTTGCAGTTCTTC.

The chain couples TRBV6-1 to TRBJ2-2, with D unclear. The CDR3 covers 13 residues. Trimming cost V 6 bases and J 1 base, with 6 bases left between them. CDR1 is MNHNS, CDR2 SASEGT, per germline. CDR3 DNA sequence: TGTGCCAGCAGAGAGATGAACACCGGGGAGCTGTTTTTT. Translating it yields CASREMNTGELFF.

This clonotype has at least ten counts. The chain employs TRBV6-1 and TRBJ1-5, with D tentatively TRBD1 (6 bases). V lost 6 bases, J lost 7 bases, and 19 bases lay in between. Germline CDR1 MNHNS, CDR2 SASEGT. The CDR3 loop spans 15 amino acids. In nucleotides, the CDR3 is TGTGCCAGCAGGGGGGTCAGCGAGGGGGGACAGCCCCAGCATTTT. Translation gives CASRGVSEGGQPQHF.

The gene calls are TRBV3-1 and TRBJ2-1, with TRBD2 matching 11 bases. V was clipped by 4 bases and J by 14 bases; unmatched bases: 22. Per the germline V gene, CDR1 is LGHDT and CDR2 is YNNKEL (reference sequence). This CDR3 comprises 18 residues. CDR3 coding DNA: TGTGCCAGCAGCCGACCACTAACCGGGACTAGCGGCCATGTATACAAGTTCTTC. Translated: CASSRPLTGTSGHVYKFF.

This clonotype has at least ten counts. The chain uses TRBV28 and TRBJ1-2; weak D call: TRBD1 (5 bases). Trimming took 4 bases from V and 7 from J, leaving 10 bases between them. Germline loops: CDR1 MDHEN, CDR2 SYDVKM. This CDR3 is built from 12 residues. For the CDR3, the DNA is TGTGCCAGCAGTTACCCGGGGCGTGGCTACACCTTC. Encoded protein: CASSYPGRGYTF.

This clonotype has only a few counts. The chain recombines TRBV24-1 with TRBJ2-7; 10 bases are shared with TRBD2. Germline values: CDR1 KGHDR, CDR2 SFDVKD. This CDR3 contains 13 residues. After removal of 5 bases from V and 4 bases from J, the junction contained 1 base not matched to a gene. The CDR3 DNA sequence: TGTGCCACCAGTGCAGCGGGAGGGTACGAGCAGTACTTC. Its translation: CATSAAGGYEQYF.

Note on this clonotype: A much more abundant neighbour one base away suggests this may be a read error. V gene TRBV6-1 combines with J gene TRBJ2-5; tentatively, D is TRBD2 (6 bases). Deletions cut 0 bases from V and 5 bases from J, with 22 bases between. Germline values: CDR1 MNHNS, CDR2 SASEGT. The CDR3 runs to 18 residues. The CDR3 loop is CASSEAWTGTLVGETQYF. The CDR3 DNA follows: TGTGCCAGCAGTGAAGCTTGGACCGGGACTCTTGTTGGGGAGACCCAGTACTTC.

This clonotype was picked up many times. The V and J genes are TRBV20-1 and TRBJ2-5; tentative D call: TRBD2 (6 bases). The V and J ends lost 0 bases and 4 bases respectively, with 6 bases between them. The CDR3 is made up of 12 amino acids. Germline CDR1 is DFQATT and CDR2 is SNEGSKA (reference sequence). The CDR3 reads CSARDGRETQYF. The DNA for the CDR3 is TGCAGTGCTAGAGACGGGAGAGAGACCCAGTACTTC.

The gene calls are TRBV7-9 and TRBJ2-1; D might be TRBD2 (6 bases). This CDR3 region has 14 residues. V was clipped by 5 bases and J by 7 bases, with 15 bases between them. Per germline, CDR1 SEHNR and CDR2 FQNEAQ (reference sequence). This chain's CDR3 is CASSRIVLANEQFF. The CDR3 DNA reads as TGTGCCAGCAGCCGTATAGTACTAGCAAATGAGCAGTTCTTC.

This clonotype was seen many times. The CDR3 sequence: CASSLATLEETQYF. The CDR3, as DNA: TGCGCCAGCAGCTTGGCCACGTTAGAAGAGACCCAGTACTTC. V is TRBV5-1 and J is TRBJ2-5; D is undetermined. Germline V gene lookup returns CDR1 SGHRS and CDR2 YFSETQ. The CDR3 contains 14 residues. V was pared by 0 bases and J by 3 bases, with 9 bases between.

The V and J genes are TRBV7-9 and TRBJ2-7; perhaps D is TRBD1 or TRBD2 (6 bases each). Germline V gene lookup returns CDR1 SEHNR and CDR2 FQNEAQ (reference sequence). V was shortened by 8 bases and J by 1 base, with 24 bases between the two germline ends. CDR3 length: 17 residues. This chain's CDR3 is CASYSRTAGLASYEQYF. The CDR3 DNA reads as TGTGCCAGCTACTCCCGGACAGCGGGCTTAGCTTCCTACGAGCAGTACTTC.

The V gene is TRBV20-1, the J gene TRBJ2-3; 11 bases line up with TRBD2. CDR3 length: 13 residues. Germline CDR1 DFQATT, CDR2 SNEGSKA (reference sequence). In DNA form, the CDR3 reads TGCTCGGGACTAGCGGCTAGCACAGATACGCAGTATTTT. This gives the protein CSGLAASTDTQYF.